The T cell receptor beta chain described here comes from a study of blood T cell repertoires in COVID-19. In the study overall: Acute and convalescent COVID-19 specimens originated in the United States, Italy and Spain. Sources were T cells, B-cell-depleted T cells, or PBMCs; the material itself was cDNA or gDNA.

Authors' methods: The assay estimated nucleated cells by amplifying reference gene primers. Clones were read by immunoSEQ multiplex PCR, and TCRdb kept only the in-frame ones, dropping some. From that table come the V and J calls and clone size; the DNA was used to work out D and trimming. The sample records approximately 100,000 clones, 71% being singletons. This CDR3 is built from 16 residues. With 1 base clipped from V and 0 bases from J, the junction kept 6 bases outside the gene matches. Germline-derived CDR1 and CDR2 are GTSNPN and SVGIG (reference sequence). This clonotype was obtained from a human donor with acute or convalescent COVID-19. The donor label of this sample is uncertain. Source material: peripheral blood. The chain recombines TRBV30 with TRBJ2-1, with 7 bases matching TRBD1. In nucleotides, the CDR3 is TGTGCCTGGAGTGGGACAGGCCTGAGCTCCTACAATGAGCAGTTCTTC. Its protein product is CAWSGTGLSSYNEQFF.